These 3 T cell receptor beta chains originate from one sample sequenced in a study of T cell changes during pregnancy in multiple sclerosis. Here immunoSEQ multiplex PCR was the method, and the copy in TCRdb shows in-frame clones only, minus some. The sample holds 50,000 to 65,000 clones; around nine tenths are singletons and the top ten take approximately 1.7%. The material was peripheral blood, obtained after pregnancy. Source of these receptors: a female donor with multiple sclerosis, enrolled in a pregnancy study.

The CDR3 nucleotides are TGTGCCAGCAGCTTCCTGACGGGAGTGGGGGCACCCCTCCACTTT. Encoded protein: CASSFLTGVGAPLHF. The chain couples TRBV7-9 to TRBJ1-6, with a tentative D call TRBD1 (5 bases). Germline loops: CDR1 SEHNR, CDR2 FQNEAQ (reference sequence). Trimming left V 3 bases short and J 11 bases short, with 17 bases between. The CDR3 contains 15 residues.

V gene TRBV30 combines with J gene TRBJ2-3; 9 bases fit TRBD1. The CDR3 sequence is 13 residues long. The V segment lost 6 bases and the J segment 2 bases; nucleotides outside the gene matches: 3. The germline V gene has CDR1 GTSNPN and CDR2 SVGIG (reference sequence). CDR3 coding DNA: TGTGCCTGTTACAGGGGGCCCACAGATACGCAGTATTTT. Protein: CACYRGPTDTQYF.

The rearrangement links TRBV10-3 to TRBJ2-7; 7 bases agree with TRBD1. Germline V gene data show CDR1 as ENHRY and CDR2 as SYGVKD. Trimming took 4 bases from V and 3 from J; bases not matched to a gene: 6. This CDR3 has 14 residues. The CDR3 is CAISGTGTLYEQYF. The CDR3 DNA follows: TGTGCCATCAGTGGGACAGGAACTCTCTACGAGCAGTACTTC.